Following are 2 T cell receptor gamma chains from one sample sequenced in a study of gamma-delta chains in newborns, infants, children (dated by TCRdb to the late 2010s). Sequenced using an Illumina MiSeq. After TCRdb called clones again from the public reads with CATT, rows with identical DNA were merged. The sample table records about 570 gamma-chain clones; 40% of these occur just once. The ten largest account for roughly 30% of the sample. The sample was blood. These receptors were obtained from a child who was a newborn, infant or young child, either healthy, febrile or measles-vaccinated (not recorded which).

This clone is judged large. This sequence joins TRGV2 and TRGJ1 or TRGJ2. V was pared by 0 bases and J by 4 bases, with 3 bases of the junction left unmatched. The CDR3 loop spans 13 amino acids. Germline V CDR1 and CDR2: EGSNGY, YDSYNSKV. The CDR3 sequence is CATWDGPYYKKLF. Written as DNA, the CDR3 is TGTGCCACCTGGGACGGGCCGTATTATAAGAAACTCTTT.

V is TRGV8 and J is TRGJ1 or TRGJ2. TCRdb carries no J gene annotation; the J gene was assigned here by matching the DNA with germline. The germline gives CDR1 VENAVY, CDR2 YDSYNSRV. The CDR3 length is 14 residues. The trim removed 2 bases at V and 0 bases at J, leaving 4 bases unmatched. CDR3 protein: CATWDTPNYYKKLF. In nucleotides, the CDR3 is TGTGCCACCTGGGATACCCCGAATTATTATAAGAAACTCTTT.